These T cell receptor beta chains were read from a single sample in a study of T-cell memory formation after mild COVID-19. TCRdb re-called the 5' RACE reads with MiXCR, one entry per CDR3 protein. Among 210,000 or so distinct CDR3 sequences listed, around 18% were seen once. Material: PBMCs or a T cell subset sorted from them (not recorded which). These receptors all come from an adult woman who had mild COVID-19 (a few samples of this study predate the infection). Cell type and time point are not known. Each CDR3 is given with its conserved first and last residue. The D gene is left open where the match is weak. Where a row states a size, it is once, few, many or the class of an expanded clone; other rows omit it.

D: TRBD1; V: TRBV5-6; J: TRBJ2-4; size: many; CDR3: CASKRTGAKNIQYF; DNA: TGTGCCAGCAAGAGGACAGGGGCCAAAAACATTCAGTACTTC
D: .; V: TRBV2; J: TRBJ2-4; size: .; CDR3: CASSGLGPGQNIQYF; DNA: TGTGCCAGCAGTGGTCTTGGGCCGGGCCAAAACATTCAGTACTTC
D: .; V: TRBV2; J: TRBJ1-5; size: .; CDR3: CASTARFPNQPQHF; DNA: TGTGCCAGCACGGCGCGGTTCCCCAATCAGCCCCAGCATTTT
D: .; V: TRBV20-1; J: TRBJ2-1; size: few; CDR3: CSARKSGGISYNEQFF; DNA: TGCAGTGCTAGAAAAAGTGGGGGGATCTCCTACAATGAGCAGTTCTTC
D: .; V: TRBV20-1; J: TRBJ2-1; size: few; CDR3: CSARDRGSRQEQFF; DNA: TGCAGTGCTAGAGATCGAGGGAGTAGACAGGAGCAGTTCTTC
D: .; V: TRBV7-6; J: TRBJ1-6; size: few; CDR3: CASSPRAGYNSPLHF; DNA: TGTGCCAGCAGCCCCCGCGCAGGGTATAATTCACCCCTCCACTTT
D: .; V: TRBV12-3/TRBV12-4; J: TRBJ1-1; size: .; CDR3: CASSLGALWAGAFF; DNA: TGTGCCAGCAGTTTAGGGGCCTTGTGGGCTGGAGCTTTCTTT
D: .; V: TRBV7-9; J: TRBJ1-2; size: .; CDR3: CASSLASIEWVGYTF; DNA: TGTGCCAGCAGCTTAGCGTCGATCGAATGGGTTGGCTACACCTTC
D: .; V: TRBV11-1; J: TRBJ1-6; size: .; CDR3: CASSPQGSQNSPLHF; DNA: TGTGCCAGCAGCCCTCAGGGAAGTCAAAATTCACCCCTCCACTTT
D: .; V: TRBV5-1; J: TRBJ2-1; size: .; CDR3: CASRGGASGNNEQFF; DNA: TGCGCCAGCAGGGGAGGAGCCAGTGGGAACAATGAGCAGTTCTTC
D: .; V: TRBV3-1; J: TRBJ2-2; size: .; CDR3: CASSQFGETGELFF; DNA: TGTGCCAGCAGCCAATTTGGAGAGACCGGGGAGCTGTTTTTT
D: .; V: TRBV20-1; J: TRBJ1-6; size: few; CDR3: CRADSGNSPLHF; DNA: TGCAGGGCTGACTCCGGAAATTCACCCCTCCACTTT
D: .; V: TRBV5-1; J: TRBJ1-1; size: few; CDR3: CASSTREDTEAFF; DNA: TGCGCCAGCAGCACCAGGGAAGACACTGAAGCTTTCTTT
D: .; V: TRBV29-1; J: TRBJ2-2; size: .; CDR3: CSVEDLGGELFF; DNA: TGCAGCGTTGAAGATCTGGGGGGGGAGCTGTTTTTT
D: .; V: TRBV3-1; J: TRBJ1-3; size: few; CDR3: CASSRDGVSSGNTIYF; DNA: TGTGCCAGCAGCCGGGACGGTGTAAGCTCTGGAAACACCATATATTTT
D: .; V: TRBV7-9; J: TRBJ1-1; size: few; CDR3: CASSLDTRNTEAFF; DNA: TGTGCCAGCAGCTTGGACACCAGGAACACTGAAGCTTTCTTT
D: TRBD1; V: TRBV2; J: TRBJ1-6; size: .; CDR3: CASREQGTASPLHF; DNA: TGTGCCAGCAGAGAACAGGGGACAGCTTCCCCCCTCCACTTT
D: .; V: TRBV21-1; J: TRBJ1-1; size: .; CDR3: CASHIPGQSLPEAFF; DNA: TGTGCCAGCCATATTCCGGGACAATCCCTTCCTGAAGCTTTCTTT
D: TRBD2; V: TRBV9; J: TRBJ2-3; size: few; CDR3: CASSVTSGGANTQYF; DNA: TGTGCCAGCAGCGTAACTAGCGGGGGGGCAAATACGCAGTATTTT
D: .; V: TRBV7-9; J: TRBJ1-3; size: .; CDR3: CASSFPAEGDSGNTIYF; DNA: TGTGCCAGCAGCTTTCCGGCAGAAGGAGACTCTGGAAACACCATATATTTT
D: .; V: TRBV7-2; J: TRBJ2-5; size: few; CDR3: CASSWGAEETQYF; DNA: TGTGCCAGCAGCTGGGGGGCCGAAGAGACCCAGTACTTC
D: TRBD1; V: TRBV11-2; J: TRBJ1-4; size: once; CDR3: CASSQGQAATNEKLFF; DNA: TGTGCCAGCAGCCAGGGACAGGCTGCAACTAATGAAAAACTGTTTTTT
D: TRBD2; V: TRBV12-3/TRBV12-4; J: TRBJ2-1; size: .; CDR3: CASSRSLAGGPNEQFF; DNA: TGTGCCAGCAGTCGTTCACTAGCGGGGGGGCCCAATGAGCAGTTCTTC
D: .; V: TRBV10-3; J: TRBJ2-5; size: .; CDR3: CAISPVRPAQETQYF; DNA: TGTGCCATCAGCCCTGTTAGGCCAGCTCAAGAGACCCAGTACTTC
D: TRBD2; V: TRBV7-2; J: TRBJ2-1; size: few; CDR3: CASSLVPAGGTYNEQFF; DNA: TGTGCCAGCAGCTTAGTCCCAGCGGGAGGAACCTACAATGAGCAGTTCTTC
D: TRBD2; V: TRBV29-1; J: TRBJ2-1; size: .; CDR3: CSVDKAGAIYNEQFF; DNA: TGCAGCGTTGACAAAGCGGGAGCAATCTACAATGAGCAGTTCTTC
D: .; V: TRBV6-1; J: TRBJ2-7; size: many; CDR3: CASSPTGDEQYF; DNA: TGTGCCAGCAGCCCGACAGGCGATGAGCAGTACTTC
D: .; V: TRBV20-1; J: TRBJ1-1; size: few; CDR3: CSARRGKINTEAFF; DNA: TGCAGTGCCAGAAGGGGTAAGATCAACACTGAAGCTTTCTTT
D: TRBD2; V: TRBV7-3; J: TRBJ2-1; size: few; CDR3: CASSALAGLYNEQFF; DNA: TGTGCCAGCAGCGCCCTAGCGGGTCTCTACAATGAGCAGTTCTTC
D: .; V: TRBV20-1; J: TRBJ1-5; size: many; CDR3: CSASRGSNQPQHF; DNA: TGCAGTGCTAGTAGGGGAAGCAATCAGCCCCAGCATTTT
D: .; V: TRBV9; J: TRBJ2-1; size: .; CDR3: CASSVQGGHRLNEQFF; DNA: TGTGCCAGCAGCGTACAGGGTGGGCACCGTCTCAATGAGCAGTTCTTC
D: TRBD1; V: TRBV6-5; J: TRBJ1-5; size: few; CDR3: CASRKTGGGNQPQHF; DNA: TGTGCCAGCAGAAAGACAGGGGGCGGCAATCAGCCCCAGCATTTT
D: TRBD2; V: TRBV13; J: TRBJ2-7; size: .; CDR3: CASTASPTSGGALYF; DNA: TGTGCCAGCACCGCGAGTCCGACTAGCGGGGGGGCCTTGTACTTC
D: .; V: TRBV20-1; J: TRBJ1-1; size: .; CDR3: CSAIRGGRAGEAFF; DNA: TGCAGTGCTATTAGAGGGGGGCGAGCGGGTGAAGCTTTCTTT
D: .; V: TRBV7-2; J: TRBJ1-1; size: few; CDR3: CASSFAVGTTEAFF; DNA: TGTGCCAGCAGCTTCGCGGTGGGGACGACTGAAGCTTTCTTT
D: .; V: TRBV9; J: TRBJ1-1; size: few; CDR3: CASNPGQLSTEAFF; DNA: TGTGCCAGTAACCCCGGACAGTTAAGCACTGAAGCTTTCTTT
D: .; V: TRBV30; J: TRBJ1-1; size: few; CDR3: CAWRRVMNTEAFF; DNA: TGTGCCTGGAGGAGGGTTATGAACACTGAAGCTTTCTTT
D: TRBD1; V: TRBV15; J: TRBJ1-2; size: few; CDR3: CATSRQRTGGNGYTF; DNA: TGTGCCACCAGCAGACAACGGACAGGGGGCAATGGCTACACCTTC
D: TRBD1; V: TRBV24-1; J: TRBJ2-1; size: few; CDR3: CATSDPDRGPYNEQFF; DNA: TGTGCCACCAGTGATCCCGACAGGGGGCCCTACAATGAGCAGTTCTTC
D: .; V: TRBV29-1; J: TRBJ2-3; size: .; CDR3: CSVGGVSGDTQYF; DNA: TGCAGCGTTGGGGGGGTTAGTGGAGATACGCAGTATTTT
D: .; V: TRBV11-2; J: TRBJ2-7; size: .; CDR3: CASTLLLNEQYF; DNA: TGTGCCAGCACTCTCCTCCTGAACGAGCAGTACTTC
D: .; V: TRBV7-2; J: TRBJ2-7; size: few; CDR3: CASSSTTGASYEQYF; DNA: TGTGCCAGCAGCTCCACGACCGGGGCTTCCTACGAGCAGTACTTC
D: TRBD1; V: TRBV20-1; J: TRBJ1-1; size: few; CDR3: CSASTRGEAFF; DNA: TGCAGTGCTAGCACCAGGGGGGAAGCTTTCTTT
D: .; V: TRBV20-1; J: TRBJ2-7; size: few; CDR3: CSAGQSLYEQYF; DNA: TGCAGTGCTGGACAGAGCCTCTACGAGCAGTACTTC
D: TRBD1; V: TRBV7-6; J: TRBJ1-1; size: few; CDR3: CASSSGTGGGTEAFF; DNA: TGTGCCAGCAGCTCCGGGACAGGGGGAGGCACTGAAGCTTTCTTT